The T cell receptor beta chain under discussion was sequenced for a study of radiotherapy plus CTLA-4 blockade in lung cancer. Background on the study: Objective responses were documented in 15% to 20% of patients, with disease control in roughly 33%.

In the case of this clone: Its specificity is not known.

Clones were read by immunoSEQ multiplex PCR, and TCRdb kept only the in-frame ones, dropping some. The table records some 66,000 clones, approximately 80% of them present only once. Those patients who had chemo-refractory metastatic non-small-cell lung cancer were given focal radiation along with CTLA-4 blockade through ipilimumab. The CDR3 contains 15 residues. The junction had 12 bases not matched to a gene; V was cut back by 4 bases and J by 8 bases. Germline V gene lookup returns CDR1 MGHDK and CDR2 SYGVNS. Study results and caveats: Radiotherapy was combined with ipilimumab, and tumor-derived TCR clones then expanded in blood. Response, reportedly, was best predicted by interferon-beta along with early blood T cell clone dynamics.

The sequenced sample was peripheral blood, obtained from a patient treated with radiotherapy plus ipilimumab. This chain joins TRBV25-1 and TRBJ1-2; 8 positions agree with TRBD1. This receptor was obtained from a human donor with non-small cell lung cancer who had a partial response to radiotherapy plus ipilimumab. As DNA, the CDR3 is TGTGCCAGCAGTGGGGCAGGGGGCTCCCTTTGGGGCTACACCTTC. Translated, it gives CASSGAGGSLWGYTF.